A selection of T cell receptor beta chains follows, all from one sample in a study of T cell changes during pregnancy in multiple sclerosis. The data were produced by immunoSEQ multiplex PCR, yet TCRdb's version contains in-frame clones alone and is incomplete. Seen here are tens of thousands of clones, more than 90% observed once, and the top ten hold 5.5% to 8%. The sample in question was CD8+ T cells from peripheral blood mononuclear cells, obtained in the third trimester of pregnancy. The receptors stem from a female donor with multiple sclerosis, enrolled in a pregnancy study. CDR3s include the opening cysteine and the closing phenylalanine or tryptophan. A D gene is named only where the DNA matches it firmly. Some rows mark clone size as missing; the rest say once, few, many or name a class of expanded clone.

j_call,clone_size,d_call,v_call,cdr3_nt,cdr3_aa
TRBJ1-2,.,TRBD1,TRBV9,TGTGCCAGCAGCTTAGGACAGGCCTATGGCTACACCTTC,CASSLGQAYGYTF
TRBJ1-2,once,.,TRBV5-4,TGTGCCAGCAGCTTCCGGGGAGGGCGATTAGGCTACACCTTC,CASSFRGGRLGYTF
TRBJ2-7,few,.,TRBV7-7,TGTGCTAGCAGCTTAATTCCCCAAGGCCACTCACCAGGGAACTACGAGCAGTACTTC,CASSLIPQGHSPGNYEQYF
TRBJ2-1,.,.,TRBV21-1,TGTGCCAGCAGCAAAGCGAGAGGGGCGGGAGAGGGTAATGAGCAGTTCTTC,CASSKARGAGEGNEQFF
TRBJ2-1,.,TRBD2,TRBV27,TGTGCCAGCAGTTCCGGGACTAGTATAAATGAGCAGTTCTTC,CASSSGTSINEQFF
TRBJ2-5,.,TRBD1,TRBV25-1,TGTGCCAGCAGTCCCCGACAGGGAATGGAGACCCAGTACTTC,CASSPRQGMETQYF
TRBJ1-4,.,TRBD1,TRBV28,TGTGCCAGCAGCTGGGACAGGGGAGGTGAAAAACTGTTTTTT,CASSWDRGGEKLFF
TRBJ1-2,.,TRBD1,TRBV28,TGTGCCAGCAGTTTGACAGGGGACTATGGCTACACCTTC,CASSLTGDYGYTF
TRBJ1-5,.,.,TRBV5-6,TGTGCCAGCAGCTTGGGGGGGGGCGGCTGGCAGCCCCAGCATTTT,CASSLGGGGWQPQHF
TRBJ2-1,.,.,TRBV30,TGTGCCTGGAGTGTACTAGGGATGGGTGAGCAGTTCTTC,CAWSVLGMGEQFF
TRBJ1-2,.,.,TRBV28,TGTGCCAGCAGTTTCCGGCAGGGTGGAAGTGGCTACACCTTC,CASSFRQGGSGYTF
TRBJ2-2,.,.,TRBV30,TGTGCCTGGAGTGTCTTGGGGGCGGACACCGGGGAGCTGTTTTTT,CAWSVLGADTGELFF